This TCR beta chain was observed in a study of regulatory T cells in long-lasting Graves disease. Combining iRepertoire HTBI primers with Arm-PCR of CDR3 regions, the authors built TCR beta libraries. TCRdb called the multiplex PCR reads again in MiXCR, with one record for every CDR3 protein. The data hold 520,000 or so distinct CDR3 sequences, with about 11% observed a single time. This CDR3 comprises 15 residues. Trimming removed 1 base from V and 5 bases from J; junction bases left unmatched: 5. Germline V gene lookup returns CDR1 LGHNA and CDR2 YNFKEQ. Indicated time point: newly diagnosed GD, antithyroid drugs for less than 3 months. Preparation of the TCR library used RNA extracted from PBMCs. The sample also formed part of further work on T cells in Graves' hyperthyroidism and ophthalmopathy.

The sequencing here drew on peripheral blood mononuclear cells (PBMCs), taken at new diagnosis, from a patient treated with antithyroid drugs. The J gene is TRBJ1-5, the V gene TRBV4-2; 7 bases map to TRBD1. This clonotype was obtained from a woman aged 25 to 45 with Graves disease. In nucleotides, the CDR3 is TGTGCCAGCAGCCAAGGACAGGGATACGATCAGCCCCAGCATTTT. Encoded protein: CASSQGQGYDQPQHF.